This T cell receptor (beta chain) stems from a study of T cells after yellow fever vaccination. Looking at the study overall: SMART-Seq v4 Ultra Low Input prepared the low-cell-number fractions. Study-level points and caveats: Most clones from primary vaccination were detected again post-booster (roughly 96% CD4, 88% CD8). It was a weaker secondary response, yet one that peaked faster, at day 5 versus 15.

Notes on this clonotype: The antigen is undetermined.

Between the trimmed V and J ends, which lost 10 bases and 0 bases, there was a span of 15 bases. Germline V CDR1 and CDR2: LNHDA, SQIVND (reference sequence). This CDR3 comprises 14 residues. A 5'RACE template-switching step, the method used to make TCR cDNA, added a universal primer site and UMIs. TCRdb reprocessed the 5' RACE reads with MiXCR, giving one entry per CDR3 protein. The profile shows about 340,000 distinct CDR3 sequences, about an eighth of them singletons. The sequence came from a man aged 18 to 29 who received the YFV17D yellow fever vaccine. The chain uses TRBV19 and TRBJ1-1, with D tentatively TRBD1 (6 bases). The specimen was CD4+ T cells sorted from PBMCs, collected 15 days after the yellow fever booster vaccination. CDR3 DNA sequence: TGTGCCACCTCCCAGGGGTGGATGAACACTGAAGCTTTCTTT. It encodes CATSQGWMNTEAFF.